These 17 T cell receptor beta chains share one sample of origin, sequenced in a study of blood T cells in healthy people across ages. Using a J-beta primer mix together with a sample-barcoded 5' primer, a second PCR was run for about 6 to 12 cycles. One entry per CDR3 protein, called by TCRdb with MiXCR from the 5' RACE reads. The table records 600,000 to 1,000,000 distinct CDR3 sequences, 20% to 30% of them present only once. Separately, the same data were catalogued under a study of T cells of mothers and their children.

The sequencing sample was made of blood. These receptors were collected from a boy younger than 18 in good health.

This chain connects TRBV20-1 to TRBJ2-7, with TRBD2 as a possible D gene (5 bases). Germline V gene lookup returns CDR1 DFQATT and CDR2 SNEGSKA (reference sequence). CDR3 size: 16 residues. The CDR3 nucleotides are TGCAGGCTCCTTCCTCCACTAGAACAGAATGCCTACGAGCAGTACTTC. Encoded protein: CRLLPPLEQNAYEQYF.

Comments on this clonotype: Being one base from a much bigger clone, this may be a read error. The chain uses TRBV19 and TRBJ2-7, with 7 bases identical to TRBD1. The CDR3 covers 13 residues. The V gene's germline CDR1 is LNHDA and CDR2 SQIVND (reference sequence). CDR3 coding DNA: TGTGCCAGTAGCTGGGGACAGCGATACGAGCACTACTTC. Amino acids: CASSWGQRYEHYF.

V usage is TRBV29-1 and J usage is TRBJ1-1; no clear D gene. From germline, CDR1 is SQVTM and CDR2 ANQGSEA. V lost 7 bases to trimming and J lost 5 bases, with 11 bases between them. This CDR3 has 11 residues. The CDR3 DNA follows: TGCAGCGGCCGGGTCGGGACTGAAGCTTTCTTT. It codes for CSGRVGTEAFF.

In its sample, this clonotype was seen a few times. This rearrangement joins TRBV20-1 to TRBJ2-3, with TRBD2 matching 12 bases. The CDR3 loop spans 15 amino acids. CDR1 and CDR2 from the germline V gene are DFQATT and SNEGSKA (reference sequence). The V gene end was trimmed by 4 bases and the J gene end by 5 bases; junction bases not matched to a gene: 7. The CDR3 sequence is CSANLAGGPIDTQYF. The CDR3 nucleotides are TGCAGTGCTAATCTAGCGGGAGGGCCCATAGATACGCAGTATTTT.

The V and J genes are TRBV12-3 or TRBV12-4 and TRBJ2-5; 11 nucleotides agree with TRBD2. V lost 6 bases, J lost 14 bases, and 11 bases stayed unmatched. The CDR3 runs to 13 residues. DNA for the CDR3: TGTGCCAGCAGCCGGGCTAGCGGGAGGCCTCCTTACTTC. Protein sequence: CASSRASGRPPYF.

The genes are TRBV29-1 and TRBJ2-1; 8 nucleotides align to TRBD1. Unmatched junction bases numbered 6, after V lost 4 bases and J lost 4 bases. The CDR3 length is 14 residues. Germline CDR1 and CDR2: SQVTM and ANQGSEA. CDR3 in amino acids: CSVAGGGGYNEQFF. The DNA for the CDR3 is TGCAGCGTTGCAGGGGGCGGTGGGTACAATGAGCAGTTCTTC.

This clonotype showed up just a few times. V usage is TRBV20-1 and J usage is TRBJ1-2; TRBD1 agrees at 8 bases. Trimming at V came to 3 bases and at J to 7 bases, leaving 10 bases not matched to a gene. Germline V lookup: CDR1 DFQATT, CDR2 SNEGSKA (reference sequence). There are 14 residues in the CDR3. CDR3 sequence: CSASAGQGRVGYTF. CDR3 sequence (DNA): TGCAGTGCTAGTGCCGGACAGGGACGGGTTGGCTACACCTTC.

This clonotype showed up many times. V gene TRBV7-9 combines with J gene TRBJ1-4; a weak D match, TRBD1 (5 bases). The CDR3 is made up of 15 amino acids. From germline, CDR1 is SEHNR and CDR2 FQNEAQ (reference sequence). Deletions cut 5 bases from V and 4 bases from J, with 14 bases between. The CDR3 nucleotides are TGTGCCAGCAGCATCCGACAGACCAATAATGAAAAACTGTTTTTT. Protein product: CASSIRQTNNEKLFF.

The chain recombines TRBV12-3 or TRBV12-4 with TRBJ2-5, with 8 bases lining up with TRBD1. The trim removed 6 bases at V and 5 bases at J, leaving 8 bases unmatched. This CDR3 region has 14 residues. The CDR3 protein is CASRRDRITETQYF. DNA of the CDR3: TGTGCCAGCAGACGGGACAGGATTACGGAGACCCAGTACTTC.

The chain employs TRBV6-5 and TRBJ2-1, with 8 bases fitting TRBD1. TRBJ2-7 matches the DNA end more closely, so the J call is doubtful. Looked up from germline, CDR1 is MNHEY and CDR2 is SVGAGI. This CDR3 region has 14 residues. The CDR3 coding sequence is TGTGCCAGCAGTTACGGGACAGGCTACTACGAGCAGTACTTC. Protein: CASSYGTGYYEQYF.

This sequence joins TRBV5-5 and TRBJ2-3, with D possibly being TRBD1 (6 bases). Germline assignment: CDR1 SGHKS and CDR2 YYEKEE (reference sequence). CDR3 length equals 16 residues. V lost 2 bases, J lost 0 bases, and 13 bases lay in between. CDR3 amino acids: CASSFSGTPSTDTQYF. Here the CDR3 DNA reads TGTGCCAGCAGCTTTTCCGGGACACCAAGCACAGATACGCAGTATTTT.

J is TRBJ2-7 and V is TRBV7-2; 8 positions agree with TRBD2. Germline values: CDR1 SGHTA, CDR2 FQGNSA. V dropped 4 bases and J dropped 4; count of bases not matched to a gene: 15. The CDR3 covers 17 residues. The CDR3 sequence: CASSWGGLAGLKYEQYF. CDR3 bases: TGTGCCAGCAGCTGGGGGGGGCTAGCGGGCCTCAAGTACGAGCAGTACTTC.

The V call is TRBV20-1, the J call TRBJ2-1; D gene unclear. CDR1 and CDR2 from the germline V gene are DFQATT and SNEGSKA (reference sequence). The CDR3 has 15 residues. The V gene lost 0 bases and the J gene lost 0 bases, with 9 bases spanning the gap. CDR3 coding DNA: TGCAGTGCTAGAGAGACCCCCTACTCCTACAATGAGCAGTTCTTC. The encoded protein is CSARETPYSYNEQFF.

The chain has TRBV28 and TRBJ1-6; TRBD1 aligns across 10 bases. The V gene end was trimmed by 7 bases and the J gene end by 4 bases; junction bases not matched to a gene: 4. Germline-derived CDR1 and CDR2 are MDHEN and SYDVKM. The length of the CDR3 is 15 residues. The CDR3 bases are TGTGCCAGCACCCCGGGACAGGGGTATAATTCACCCCTCCACTTT. Translation: CASTPGQGYNSPLHF.

Here the CDR3 DNA reads TGCAGTGCTAGACCTAGCGCCTACGAGCAGTACTTC. Its translation: CSARPSAYEQYF. The V gene is TRBV20-1, the J gene TRBJ2-5; maybe TRBD2 (6 bases). The J call may be wrong; the DNA end is better matched by TRBJ2-7. CDR3 length equals 12 residues. CDR1 DFQATT and CDR2 SNEGSKA come from the germline V gene (reference sequence).

Comments on this clonotype: A much bigger clone sits one base away, suggesting this may be a read error. The chain is built from TRBV20-1 and TRBJ2-5; D possibly uses TRBD1 or TRBD2 (6 bases each). V lost 0 bases, J lost 13 bases, and 27 bases lay in between. Germline CDR1 DFQATT, CDR2 SNEGSKA (reference sequence). The CDR3 loop spans 16 amino acids. CDR3 sequence: CSARDIGRGPPLERYF. The CDR3 DNA follows: TGCAGTGCTAGAGATATAGGCCGGGGGCCCCCCCTCGAGCGGTACTTC.

For the CDR3, the DNA is TGTGCCAGCTGCGACGGTTACGAGCAGTACTTC. This sequence encodes CASCDGYEQYF. The chain combines TRBV6-2 or TRBV6-3 with TRBJ2-1; unclear D gene. The closer fit of TRBJ2-7 to the DNA end suggests the J call may be wrong. The CDR3 is 11 residues long. Per germline, CDR1 MNHEY and CDR2 SVGEGT.